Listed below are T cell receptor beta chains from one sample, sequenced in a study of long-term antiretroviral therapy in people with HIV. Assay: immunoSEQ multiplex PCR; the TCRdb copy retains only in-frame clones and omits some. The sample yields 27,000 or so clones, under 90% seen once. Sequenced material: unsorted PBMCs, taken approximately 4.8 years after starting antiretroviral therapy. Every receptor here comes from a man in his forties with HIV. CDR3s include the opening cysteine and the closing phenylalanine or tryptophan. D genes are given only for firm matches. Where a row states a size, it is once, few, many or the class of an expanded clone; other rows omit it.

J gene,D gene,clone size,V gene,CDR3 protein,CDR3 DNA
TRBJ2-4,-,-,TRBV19,CASSTRLAKNIQYF,TGTGCCAGTAGTACGAGACTAGCCAAAAACATTCAGTACTTC
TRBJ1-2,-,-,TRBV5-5,CASSLTGIANYGYTF,TGTGCCAGCAGCTTGACAGGGATAGCTAACTATGGCTACACCTTC
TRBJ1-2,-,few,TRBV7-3,CASSLNPNYGYTF,TGTGCCAGCAGCTTAAACCCTAACTATGGCTACACCTTC
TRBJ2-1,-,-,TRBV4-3,CASSQDAGSNEQFF,TGCGCCAGCAGCCAAGATGCAGGGAGCAATGAGCAGTTCTTC
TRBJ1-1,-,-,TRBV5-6,CASSWSTGEAFF,TGTGCCAGCAGCTGGTCGACAGGTGAAGCTTTCTTT
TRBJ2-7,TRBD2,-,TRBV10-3,CAISDGGFYEQYF,TGTGCCATCAGTGACGGGGGGTTCTACGAGCAGTACTTC
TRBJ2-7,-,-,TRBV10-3,CAIRERGHNYEQYF,TGTGCCATCAGGGAACGGGGACACAACTACGAGCAGTACTTC
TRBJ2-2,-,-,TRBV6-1,CASTYTTDTGELFF,TGTGCCAGCACTTACACGACGGACACCGGGGAGCTGTTTTTT
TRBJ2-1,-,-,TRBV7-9,CASSSNRGLVLGSEQFF,TGTGCCAGCAGCTCAAACCGGGGTCTAGTTCTCGGATCTGAGCAGTTCTTC
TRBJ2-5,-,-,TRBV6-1,CASSEGPMETQYF,TGTGCCAGCAGTGAGGGACCAATGGAGACCCAGTACTTC
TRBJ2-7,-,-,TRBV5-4,CASSTQPGLVSYEQYF,TGTGCCAGCAGCACCCAACCGGGACTGGTCTCCTACGAGCAGTACTTC
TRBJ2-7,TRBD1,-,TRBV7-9,CASSLGQGAYEQYF,TGTGCCAGCAGCTTAGGACAGGGGGCTTACGAGCAGTACTTC
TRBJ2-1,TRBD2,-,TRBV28,CASSLRGLAGDVQFF,TGTGCCAGCAGTTTACGCGGACTAGCGGGAGATGTGCAGTTCTTC